The 23 T cell receptor beta chains below come from one sample, sequenced in a study of CXCR3-negative and CXCR3-positive naive CD8 T cells. Study-level results: CXCR3-positive naive cells carried more hydrophobic TRB CDR3s than CXCR3-negative ones.

Their antigen targets remain unknown. It was by 5' RACE with UMI labels that the TRB cDNA libraries were prepared. Following a re-call of the 5' RACE reads, TCRdb has one entry per CDR3 protein and lacks DNA. Its clone listing holds roughly 130,000 distinct CDR3 sequences. Sequencing input: naive CXCR3+ CD8+ T cells from blood. As to subset: CD45RO-CCR7+CD27+CD95- naive CD8+ T cells expressing CXCR3 (TNR3+). The source of these receptors is a human donor in good health. Some clones in this sample may be carry-over from other donors' samples.

V gene TRBV5-1 combines with J gene TRBJ2-1; TCRdb's D gene call, TRBD1, goes unchecked for lack of DNA. The germline V gene encodes CDR1 SGHRS and CDR2 YFSETQ. This CDR3 region has 12 residues. CDR3 sequence: CASSPPSNEQFF.

J is TRBJ2-7 and V is TRBV12-3 or TRBV12-4; no DNA is available, so the TRBD2 call from TCRdb remains unchecked. The CDR3 extends over 14 amino acids. The CDR3 loop reads CASSLMAGGYEQYF.

CDR3 amino acids: CSVGLPGTSGRDLYEQYF. The chain links TRBV29-1 to TRBJ2-7; no DNA is available, so the TRBD2 call from TCRdb remains unchecked. Germline-derived CDR1 and CDR2 are SQVTM and ANQGSEA. The CDR3 is 18 amino acids.

The chain couples TRBV28 to TRBJ2-5; TCRdb names TRBD2, which stays unverified in the absence of DNA. The CDR3 has 16 amino acids. CDR1 is MDHEN and CDR2 is SYDVKM in the germline V gene. The CDR3 here is CASSLISGGAPETQYF.

The rearrangement uses TRBV5-1 and TRBJ2-5. The CDR3 sequence is 14 residues long. Germline loops: CDR1 SGHRS, CDR2 YFSETQ. The CDR3 protein is CASSSTVYQETQYF. Using reference TRBV5-1 and TRBJ2-5 for the parts outside the CDR3, the full variable domain is KAGVTQTPRYLIKTRGQQVTLSCSPISGHRSVSWYQQTPGQGLQFLFEYFSETQRNKGNFPGRFSGRQFSNSRSEMNVSTLELGDSALYLCASSSTVYQETQYFGPGTRLLVL.

V usage is TRBV9 and J usage is TRBJ2-7; the D call from TCRdb, TRBD1, cannot be confirmed without DNA. Germline assignment: CDR1 SGDLS and CDR2 YYNGEE. CDR3 size: 14 residues. The CDR3 is CASSVAPDDYEQYF.

The genes are TRBV15 and TRBJ2-3; as DNA is missing, the TRBD2 call by TCRdb cannot be tested. The CDR3 is 19 residues long. Germline V gene sequence: CDR1 LNHNV, CDR2 YYDKDF (reference sequence). The CDR3 here is CATSLLTPPAGGFADTQYF.

The chain uses TRBV7-2 and TRBJ2-7; the TRBD2 assignment by TCRdb is unverifiable without DNA. This CDR3 is built from 14 residues. Per germline, CDR1 SGHTA and CDR2 FQGNSA. CDR3 loop: CASRHPGLLYEQYF.

V is TRBV7-9 and J is TRBJ1-2. The germline V gene encodes CDR1 SEHNR and CDR2 FQNEAQ (reference sequence). The CDR3 consists of 13 residues. CDR3: CASSLVGHDGYTF.

This chain uses TRBV29-1 with TRBJ1-3; the TRBD1 assignment by TCRdb is unverifiable without DNA. The CDR3 covers 14 residues. CDR1 and CDR2 (germline): SQVTM, ANQGSEA. The CDR3 region is CSVEGGHSGNTIYF.

The genes are TRBV28 and TRBJ2-1; checking the TCRdb D call of TRBD2 is not possible without DNA. CDR3 length: 16 residues. From germline, CDR1 is MDHEN and CDR2 SYDVKM. The CDR3 spells CASSIAWGEGPNEQFF. The whole variable domain, filled in from reference TRBV28 and TRBJ2-1, reads DVKVTQSSRYLVKRTGEKVFLECVQDMDHENMFWYRQDPGLGLRLIYFSYDVKMKEKGDIPEGYSVSREKKERFSLILESASTNQTSMYLCASSIAWGEGPNEQFFGPGTRLTVL.

The V call is TRBV28, the J call TRBJ2-5; TCRdb picks TRBD1, but there is no DNA to check that call. Germline V gene data show CDR1 as MDHEN and CDR2 as SYDVKM. CDR3 size: 14 residues. This CDR3 is CASSSPGGWGTQYF. Supplemented by reference TRBV28 and TRBJ2-5, the full variable domain reads DVKVTQSSRYLVKRTGEKVFLECVQDMDHENMFWYRQDPGLGLRLIYFSYDVKMKEKGDIPEGYSVSREKKERFSLILESASTNQTSMYLCASSSPGGWGTQYFGPGTRLLVL.

The V and J genes are TRBV5-6 and TRBJ2-5; without DNA, the TCRdb call of TRBD2 cannot be checked. The CDR3 sequence is 15 residues long. Germline V CDR1 and CDR2: SGHDT, YYEEEE. This CDR3 reads CASRLLAGVEETQYF.

The chain uses TRBV6-2 or TRBV6-3 and TRBJ2-1; TCRdb lists TRBD2, though no DNA is available to test this call. Germline CDR1 reads MNHEY; CDR2 reads SVGEGT. The CDR3 has 13 amino acids. The CDR3 here is CAITGLAGVEQFF.

The chain combines TRBV11-2 with TRBJ2-2; TCRdb returns TRBD1, unconfirmable since there is no DNA. CDR3 length: 13 amino acids. Germline assignment: CDR1 SGHAT and CDR2 FQNNGV. The CDR3 loop reads CASSFTGGGELFF.

This chain connects TRBV7-8 to TRBJ2-3; the D call of TRBD1 rests on TCRdb alone, since no DNA is present to check it. The CDR3 extends over 15 amino acids. Germline CDR1 is SGHVS and CDR2 is FQNEAQ. This chain's CDR3 is CASSLSGAGLDTQYF.

The chain is built from TRBV2 and TRBJ1-3. The CDR3 spans 15 residues. Germline values: CDR1 SNHLY, CDR2 FYNNEI. The CDR3 loop is CAITFGTVSGNTIYF.

The chain couples TRBV7-2 to TRBJ2-7. The CDR3 has 16 residues. Germline values: CDR1 SGHTA, CDR2 FQGNSA. The CDR3: CASSVETRVGSYEQYF. The full variable domain, its missing parts supplied by reference TRBV7-2 and TRBJ2-7, is GAGVSQSPSNKVTEKGKDVELRCDPISGHTALYWYRQSLGQGLEFLIYFQGNSAPDKSGLPSDRFSAERTGGSVSTLTIQRTQQEDSAVYLCASSVETRVGSYEQYFGPGTRLTVT.

This chain uses TRBV29-1 with TRBJ2-1; TCRdb indicates TRBD2, and absent DNA this call remains unverified. The CDR3 totals 15 residues. Looked up from germline, CDR1 is SQVTM and CDR2 is ANQGSEA. CDR3 protein: CSVEIPGLAYNEQFF.

This chain uses TRBV7-2 with TRBJ2-1; TCRdb selects TRBD1, and the lack of DNA leaves this call unchecked. The CDR3 loop spans 15 amino acids. The germline V gene has CDR1 SGHTA and CDR2 FQGNSA. This CDR3 is CASSLFNRAYNEQFF. The variable domain in full, with the rest retrieved from reference TRBV7-2 and TRBJ2-1, is GAGVSQSPSNKVTEKGKDVELRCDPISGHTALYWYRQSLGQGLEFLIYFQGNSAPDKSGLPSDRFSAERTGGSVSTLTIQRTQQEDSAVYLCASSLFNRAYNEQFFGPGTRLTVL.

V and J are TRBV6-4 and TRBJ1-5; TCRdb's D gene call, TRBD1, goes unchecked for lack of DNA. Germline V gives CDR1 MRHNA, CDR2 SNTAGT. The CDR3 is 14 amino acids. The CDR3: CASSDFPGGQPQHF.

CDR3 loop: CSANFRETGELFF. The chain recombines TRBV20-1 with TRBJ2-2; TCRdb gives TRBD2 as the D gene, but with no DNA this cannot be confirmed. The germline V gene encodes CDR1 DFQATT and CDR2 SNEGSKA (reference sequence). CDR3 length: 13 amino acids.

The chain carries TRBV7-9 and TRBJ2-7. Germline loops: CDR1 SEHNR, CDR2 FQNEAQ (reference sequence). CDR3 length: 14 residues. The chain's CDR3 is CASSFGLFSYEQYF.